This paragraph reports one T cell receptor (beta chain). Antigen unknown. Focal radiation and CTLA-4 blockade (ipilimumab) were tested in chemo-refractory metastatic non-small-cell lung cancer patients. TCRdb keeps only in-frame clones here, not all; method: immunoSEQ multiplex PCR. The sample records 100,000 to 150,000 clones, 75% to 90% being singletons. This specimen comes from a study of radiotherapy plus CTLA-4 blockade in lung cancer. Findings of the study overall: In blood, early T cell clone dynamics reportedly predicted response best, together with interferon-beta. In blood, tumor-derived TCR clones expanded after radiotherapy plus ipilimumab.

V gave up 1 base and J gave up 5 bases, with 10 bases separating them. CDR1 SGHDT and CDR2 YYEEEE come from the germline V gene. This CDR3 has 14 residues. The starting material was peripheral blood, obtained from a patient treated with radiotherapy plus ipilimumab. This receptor was identified in a human donor with non-small cell lung cancer that progressed on radiotherapy plus ipilimumab. The J gene is TRBJ2-1, the V gene TRBV5-6; TRBD1 might be the D (5 bases). CDR3 sequence (DNA): TGTGCCAGCAGCTTGAAGGGGATCCACAATGAGCAGTTCTTC. This gives the protein CASSLKGIHNEQFF.